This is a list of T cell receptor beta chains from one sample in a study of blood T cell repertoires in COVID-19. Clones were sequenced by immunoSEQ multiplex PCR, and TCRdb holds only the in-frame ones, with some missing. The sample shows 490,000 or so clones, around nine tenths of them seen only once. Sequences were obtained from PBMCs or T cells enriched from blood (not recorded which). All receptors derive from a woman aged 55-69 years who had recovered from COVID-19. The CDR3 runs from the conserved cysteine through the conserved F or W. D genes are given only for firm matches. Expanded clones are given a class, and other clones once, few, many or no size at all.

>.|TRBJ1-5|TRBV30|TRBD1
TGTGCCTCAGGGACAGGAACCCACAATCAGCCCCAGCATTTT
CASGTGTHNQPQHF
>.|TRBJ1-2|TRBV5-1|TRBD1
TGCGCCAGCAGCTCTACAGGGGTTCATGGCTACACCTTC
CASSSTGVHGYTF
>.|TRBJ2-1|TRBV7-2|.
TGTGCCAGCAGCCCAGGGGTTGAGCAGTTCTTC
CASSPGVEQFF
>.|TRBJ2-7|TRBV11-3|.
TGTGCCAGCAGCTTCTCCCCTTACGAGCAGTACTTC
CASSFSPYEQYF
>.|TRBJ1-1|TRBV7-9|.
TGTGCCAGCAGCTTAGGGCCGCCCCCGCTTGAAGCTTTCTTT
CASSLGPPPLEAFF
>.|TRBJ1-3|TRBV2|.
TGTGCCAGCAGGAGCCCCTCGGGACACTACTCTGGAAACACCATATATTTT
CASRSPSGHYSGNTIYF
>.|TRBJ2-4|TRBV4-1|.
TGCGCCAGCAGCCAAGTCGTGTCCAAAAACATTCAGTACTTC
CASSQVVSKNIQYF
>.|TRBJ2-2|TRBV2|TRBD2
TGTGCCAGCAGTGAACGGAGTAGCGGGGGTGGCGGGGAGCTGTTTTTT
CASSERSSGGGGELFF
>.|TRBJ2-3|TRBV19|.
TGTGCCAGTAGTTCTAACCGGGGGGATACGCAGTATTTT
CASSSNRGDTQYF
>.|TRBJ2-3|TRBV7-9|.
TGTGCCAGCAGCCAGGATCCTGGCGGGCGCACAGATACGCAGTATTTT
CASSQDPGGRTDTQYF
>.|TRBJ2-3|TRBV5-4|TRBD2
TGTGCCAGCAGCTTGGGACCGGGCGGGGGGGCCGGAGATACGCAGTATTTT
CASSLGPGGGAGDTQYF
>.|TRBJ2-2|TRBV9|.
TGTGCCAGCAGCGCTCATTTTGGCGGCACCGGGGAGCTGTTTTTT
CASSAHFGGTGELFF
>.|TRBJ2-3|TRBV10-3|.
TGTGCCATCAGTGAGGAGGGAAGCACAGATACGCAGTATTTT
CAISEEGSTDTQYF
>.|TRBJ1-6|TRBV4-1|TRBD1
TGCGCCAGCAGCCCTGGGACAGGGGCTAACTTTAATTCACCCCTCCACTTT
CASSPGTGANFNSPLHF
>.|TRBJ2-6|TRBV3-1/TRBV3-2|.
TGTGCCAGCAGCCAAGCCCATGGGACACTTGTCTCTGGGGCCAACGTCCTGACTTTC
CASSQAHGTLVSGANVLTF
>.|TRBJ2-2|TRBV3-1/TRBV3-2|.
TGTGCCAGCAGCCACCGTATGGCTACCGGGGAGCTGTTTTTT
CASSHRMATGELFF
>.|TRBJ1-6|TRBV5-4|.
TGTGCCAGCAGCTTCGCGGGAAGCTCCTATAATTCACCCCTCCACTTT
CASSFAGSSYNSPLHF
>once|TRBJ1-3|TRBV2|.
TGTGCCAGCAGTGAAGCTGGACAGTTCTTTTACTCTGGAAACACCATATATTTT
CASSEAGQFFYSGNTIYF
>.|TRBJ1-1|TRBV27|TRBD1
TGTGCCAGCAATAAGGGGGCGGGGACTGAAGCTTTCTTT
CASNKGAGTEAFF
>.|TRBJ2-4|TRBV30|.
TGTGCCTGGAAACAGGCCAAAAACATTCAGTACTTC
CAWKQAKNIQYF
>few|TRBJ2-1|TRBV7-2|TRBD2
TGTGCCAGCAGCCGTCGACTAGCGCAGTCCTACAATGAGCAGTTCTTC
CASSRRLAQSYNEQFF
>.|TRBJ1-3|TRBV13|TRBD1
TGTGCCAGCAGCTTCCGGGACAGTGGAAACACCATATATTTT
CASSFRDSGNTIYF
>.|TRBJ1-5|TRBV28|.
TGTGCCAGCAGTTTGGTTACGGCGGGGACGGCCCTGCTGTGGCCCCAGCATTTT
CASSLVTAGTALLWPQHF
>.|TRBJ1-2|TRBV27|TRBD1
TGTGCCAGCAGTTTCGTCCCACAGGGGGCTAACTATGGCTACACCTTC
CASSFVPQGANYGYTF
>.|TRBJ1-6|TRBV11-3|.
TGTGCCAGCAGCTTGGACAGCTCCTATAATTCACCCCTCCACTTT
CASSLDSSYNSPLHF
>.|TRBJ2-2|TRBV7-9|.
TGTGCCAGCAGCCGCGAGACCGGGGAGCTGTTTTTT
CASSRETGELFF
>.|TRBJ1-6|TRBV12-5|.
TGTGCTAGTGGTTTGGTTCTTGCCCCGACACAAGGCTCCTATAATTCACCCCTCCACTTT
CASGLVLAPTQGSYNSPLHF
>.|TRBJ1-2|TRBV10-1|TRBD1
TGCGCCAGCAGTGAGTCGGGGACAGCCCCAAACCTCTATGGCTACACCTTC
CASSESGTAPNLYGYTF
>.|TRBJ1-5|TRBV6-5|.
TGTGCCAGCAGGCACAGTTTTAGCAATCAGCCCCAGCATTTT
CASRHSFSNQPQHF
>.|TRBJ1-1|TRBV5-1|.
TGCGCCAGCAGCTTGGTTACAGGACTGAACACTGAAGCTTTCTTT
CASSLVTGLNTEAFF
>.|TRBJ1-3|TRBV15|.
TGTGCCACCAGCGCGACGGGGGGCCCCATATATTTT
CATSATGGPIYF
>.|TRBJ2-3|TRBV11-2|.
TGTGCCAGCAGCTTCCGGGTACCGCAGTATTTT
CASSFRVPQYF
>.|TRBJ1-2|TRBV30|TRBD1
TGTGCCTGGAGTGCCGGGACAGCCTATGGCTACACCTTC
CAWSAGTAYGYTF
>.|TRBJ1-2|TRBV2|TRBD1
TGTGCCAGCAGTGAATTTGAGGGGGCGAACTATGGCTACACCTTC
CASSEFEGANYGYTF
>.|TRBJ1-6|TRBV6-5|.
TGTGCCAGCAGTCCAAGGCCAGAGGGTAATTCACCCCTCCACTTT
CASSPRPEGNSPLHF
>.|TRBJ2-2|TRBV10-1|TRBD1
TGCGCCAGTCCCCCCTCCACGGGACAGGGTGTGATTAACACCGGGGAGCTGTTTTTT
CASPPSTGQGVINTGELFF
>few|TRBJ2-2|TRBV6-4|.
TGTGCCAGCAGTGACTCGGGGGCGTACGGGGAGCTGTTTTTT
CASSDSGAYGELFF
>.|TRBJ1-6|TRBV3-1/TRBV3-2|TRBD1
TGTGCCAGCAGCCAACTGACAGGGTATTCACCCCTCCACTTT
CASSQLTGYSPLHF
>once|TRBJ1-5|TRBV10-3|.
TGTGCCGTATCGATAAGCGGTGTAGGTCAGCCCCAGCATTTT
CAVSISGVGQPQHF
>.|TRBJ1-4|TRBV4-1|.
TGCGCCAGCAGCCGAGGTCGCGTCTTCTTTAATGAAAAACTGTTTTTT
CASSRGRVFFNEKLFF
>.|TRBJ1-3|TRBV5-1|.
TGCGCCAGCAGCCCTGGGGGCGGCTCTGGAAACACCATATATTTT
CASSPGGGSGNTIYF
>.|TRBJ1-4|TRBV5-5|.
TGTGCCAGCAGCCGACAGCCAACTAATGAAAAACTGTTTTTT
CASSRQPTNEKLFF
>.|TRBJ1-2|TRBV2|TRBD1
TGTGCCAGCACTGGGGACAGGACTAACTATGGCTACACCTTC
CASTGDRTNYGYTF
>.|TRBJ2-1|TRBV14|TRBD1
TGTGCCAGCAGCCCAATAGGGACAGCCTACAATGAGCAGTTCTTC
CASSPIGTAYNEQFF
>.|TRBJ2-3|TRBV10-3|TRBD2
TGTGCCATCAGCACCTCTAGCGGGGATCGCGATACGCAGTATTTT
CAISTSSGDRDTQYF
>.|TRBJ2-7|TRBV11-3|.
TGTGCCAGCAGCTTAGGCGCCACCGGGGTAAGAACCTACGAGCAGTACTTC
CASSLGATGVRTYEQYF
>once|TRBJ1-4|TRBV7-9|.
TGTGCCAGCAGCCCTCTGTGGGCGGGGAGTGAAAAACTGTTTTTT
CASSPLWAGSEKLFF